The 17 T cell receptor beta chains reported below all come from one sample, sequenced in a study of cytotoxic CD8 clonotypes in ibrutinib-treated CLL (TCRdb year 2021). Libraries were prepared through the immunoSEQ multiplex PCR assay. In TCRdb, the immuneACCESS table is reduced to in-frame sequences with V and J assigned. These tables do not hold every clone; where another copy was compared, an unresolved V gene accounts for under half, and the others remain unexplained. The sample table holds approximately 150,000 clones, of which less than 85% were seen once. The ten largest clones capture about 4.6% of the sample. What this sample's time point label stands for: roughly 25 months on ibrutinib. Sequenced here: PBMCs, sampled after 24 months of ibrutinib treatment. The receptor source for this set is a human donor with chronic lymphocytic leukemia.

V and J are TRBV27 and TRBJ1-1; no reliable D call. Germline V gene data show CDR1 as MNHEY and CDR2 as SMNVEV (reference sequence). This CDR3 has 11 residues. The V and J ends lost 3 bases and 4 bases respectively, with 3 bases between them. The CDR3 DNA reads TGTGCCAGCAGTTTTCGCACTGAAGCTTTCTTT. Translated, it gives CASSFRTEAFF.

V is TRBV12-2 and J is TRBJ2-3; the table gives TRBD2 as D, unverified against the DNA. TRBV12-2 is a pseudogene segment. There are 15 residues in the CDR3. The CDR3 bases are TGTGCAAGTCGCTTAGTGCGGGGGGTCACAGATACGCAGTATTTT. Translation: CASRLVRGVTDTQYF.

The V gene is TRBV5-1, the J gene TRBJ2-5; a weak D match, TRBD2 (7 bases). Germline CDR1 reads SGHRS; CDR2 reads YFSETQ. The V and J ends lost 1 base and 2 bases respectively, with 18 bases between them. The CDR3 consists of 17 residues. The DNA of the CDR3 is TGCGCCAGCAGCTTGTTAGGTCGGGGGGCGACTCAAGAGACCCAGTACTTC. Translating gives CASSLLGRGATQETQYF.

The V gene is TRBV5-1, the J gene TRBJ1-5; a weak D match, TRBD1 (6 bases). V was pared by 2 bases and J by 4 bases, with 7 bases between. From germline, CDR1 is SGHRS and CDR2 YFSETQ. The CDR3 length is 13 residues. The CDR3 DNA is TGCGCCAGCAGCTTACAGGGTAATCAGCCCCAGCATTTT. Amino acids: CASSLQGNQPQHF.

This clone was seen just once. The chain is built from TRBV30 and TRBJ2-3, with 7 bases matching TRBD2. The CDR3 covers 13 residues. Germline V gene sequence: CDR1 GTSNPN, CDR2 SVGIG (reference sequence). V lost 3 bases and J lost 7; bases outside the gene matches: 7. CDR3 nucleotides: TGTGCCTGGAGGGTGGGGAGGGCGTATACGCAGTATTTT. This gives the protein CAWRVGRAYTQYF.

The CDR3 region is CASRGQGATDTQYF. CDR3 nucleotide sequence: TGTGCCAGTAGGGGACAGGGGGCAACAGATACGCAGTATTTT. The V gene is TRBV19, the J gene TRBJ2-3; TRBD1 matches 12 bases. The CDR3 has 14 residues. Losses at the gene ends were 6 bases for V and 3 bases for J; bases not matched to a gene: 1. Per germline, CDR1 LNHDA and CDR2 SQIVND (reference sequence).

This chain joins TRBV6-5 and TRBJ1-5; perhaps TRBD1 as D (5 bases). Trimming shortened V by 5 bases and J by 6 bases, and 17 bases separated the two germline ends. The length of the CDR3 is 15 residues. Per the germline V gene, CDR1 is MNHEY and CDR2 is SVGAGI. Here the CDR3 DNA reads TGTGCCAGCAGTCACCTGACAGCTTCGGGTCAGCCCCAGCATTTT. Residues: CASSHLTASGQPQHF.

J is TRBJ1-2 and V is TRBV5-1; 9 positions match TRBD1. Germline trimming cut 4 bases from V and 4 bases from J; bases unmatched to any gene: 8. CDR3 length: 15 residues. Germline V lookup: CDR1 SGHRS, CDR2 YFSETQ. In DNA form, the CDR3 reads TGCGCCAGCAGCCGGGAGGGACAGGGAGGCTATGGCTACACCTTC. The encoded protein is CASSREGQGGYGYTF.

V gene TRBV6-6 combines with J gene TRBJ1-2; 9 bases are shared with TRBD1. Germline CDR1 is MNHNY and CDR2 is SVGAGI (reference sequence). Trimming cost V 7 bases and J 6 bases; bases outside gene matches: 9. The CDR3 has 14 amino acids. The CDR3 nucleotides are TGTGCCAGCAAACAGACAGGGGGGGGCCATGGCTACACCTTC. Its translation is CASKQTGGGHGYTF.

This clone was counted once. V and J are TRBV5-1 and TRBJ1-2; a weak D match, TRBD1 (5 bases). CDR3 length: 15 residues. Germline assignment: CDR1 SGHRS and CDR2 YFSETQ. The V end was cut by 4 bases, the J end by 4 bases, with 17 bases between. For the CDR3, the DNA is TGCGCCAGCAGCCTAACGGACACTAACTTCTATGGCTACACCTTC. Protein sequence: CASSLTDTNFYGYTF.

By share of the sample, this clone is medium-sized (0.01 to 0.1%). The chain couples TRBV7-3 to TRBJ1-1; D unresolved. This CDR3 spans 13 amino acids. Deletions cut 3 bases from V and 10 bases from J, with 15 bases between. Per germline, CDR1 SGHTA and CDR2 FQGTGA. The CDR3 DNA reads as TGTGCCAGCAGCTTCGGCGGTGAACAAGGAGCTTTCTTT. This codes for CASSFGGEQGAFF.

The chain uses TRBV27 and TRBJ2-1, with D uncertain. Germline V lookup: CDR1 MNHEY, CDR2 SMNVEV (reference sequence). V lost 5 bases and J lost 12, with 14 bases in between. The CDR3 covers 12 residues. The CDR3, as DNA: TGTGCCAGCAGTACTCGGACGATGAGGCAGTTCTTC. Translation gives CASSTRTMRQFF.

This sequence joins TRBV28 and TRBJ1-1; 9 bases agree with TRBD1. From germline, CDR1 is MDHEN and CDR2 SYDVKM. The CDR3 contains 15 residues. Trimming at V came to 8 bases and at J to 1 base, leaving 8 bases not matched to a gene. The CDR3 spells CASGLTGGRNTEAFF. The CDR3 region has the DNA TGTGCCAGCGGCCTAACAGGGGGCAGGAACACTGAAGCTTTCTTT. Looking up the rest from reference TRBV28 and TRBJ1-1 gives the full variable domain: DVKVTQSSRYLVKRTGEKVFLECVQDMDHENMFWYRQDPGLGLRLIYFSYDVKMKEKGDIPEGYSVSREKKERFSLILESASTNQTSMYLCASGLTGGRNTEAFFGQGTRLTVV.

CDR3 sequence: CASSSGTYNEQFF. CDR3 sequence (DNA): TGTGCCAGCAGTTCTGGGACGTACAATGAGCAGTTCTTC. The J gene is TRBJ2-1, the V gene TRBV27, with D perhaps matching TRBD1 or TRBD2 (5 bases each). The germline V gene encodes CDR1 MNHEY and CDR2 SMNVEV (reference sequence). There are 13 residues in the CDR3. V lost 4 bases and J lost 4, with 8 bases in between.

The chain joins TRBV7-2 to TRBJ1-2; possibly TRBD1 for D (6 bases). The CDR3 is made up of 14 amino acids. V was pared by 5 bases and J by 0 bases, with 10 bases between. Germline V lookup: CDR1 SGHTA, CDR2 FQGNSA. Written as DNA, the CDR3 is TGTGCCAGCAGCATGGACAGAGCTAACTATGGCTACACCTTC. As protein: CASSMDRANYGYTF. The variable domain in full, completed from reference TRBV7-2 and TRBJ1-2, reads GAGVSQSPSNKVTEKGKDVELRCDPISGHTALYWYRQSLGQGLEFLIYFQGNSAPDKSGLPSDRFSAERTGGSVSTLTIQRTQQEDSAVYLCASSMDRANYGYTFGSGTRLTVV.

The CDR3 coding sequence is TGTGCCAGCAGTGCCGGGACAGCCCAAAACACTGAAGCTTTCTTT. Translated: CASSAGTAQNTEAFF. This chain uses TRBV28 with TRBJ1-1; TRBD1 agrees at 7 bases. CDR3 length: 15 residues. Germline values: CDR1 MDHEN, CDR2 SYDVKM. Germline trimming cut 5 bases from V and 2 bases from J; bases unmatched to any gene: 8.

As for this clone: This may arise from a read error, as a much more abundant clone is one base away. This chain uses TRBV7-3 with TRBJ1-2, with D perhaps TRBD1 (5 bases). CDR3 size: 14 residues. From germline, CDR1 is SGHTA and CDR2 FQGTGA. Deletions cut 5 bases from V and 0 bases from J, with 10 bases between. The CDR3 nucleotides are TGTGCCAGCAGCCCCGGGGGAGCTAACTATGGCTACACCTTC. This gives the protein CASSPGGANYGYTF.